A single sample gave rise to the 17 T cell receptor beta chains below, sequenced in a study of glioma-infiltrating T cells (dated by TCRdb to about 2016). The run used an Illumina MiSeq. The iRepertoire nested amplicon-rescue multiplex PCR (arm-PCR) platform was used to amplify TCR alpha and beta CDR3 regions from RNA. The public reads were reprocessed in TCRdb via fastp at Q25 and MiXCR, keeping in-frame beta chains. CDR3 protein sequences are deduplicated, and each keeps its most common genes and DNA. Counted in this sample were a few hundred thousand distinct CDR3 sequences; roughly two fifths of them appeared once. The top ten hold more than 10% of the sample. Sequences were obtained from glioma tissue, nonneoplastic brain tissue, or PBMCs (not recorded which). Every receptor here comes from a human donor with low-grade glioma or glioblastoma, undergoing nonglioma brain surgery, or in good health (not recorded which).

The rearrangement joins TRBV4-1 to TRBJ2-1; 15 bases are shared with TRBD2. The germline V gene has CDR1 MGHRA and CDR2 YSYEKL. Losses at the gene ends were 4 bases for V and 4 bases for J; bases not matched to a gene: 8. CDR3 length: 18 residues. The CDR3 loop is CASSPGPGTSGRYNEQFF. DNA of the CDR3: TGCGCCAGCAGCCCCGGCCCCGGGACTAGCGGGAGGTACAATGAGCAGTTCTTC.

This clonotype was counted at least ten times. This chain joins TRBV27 and TRBJ2-1; D is undetermined. Trimming removed 6 bases from V and 2 bases from J, with 17 bases in between. CDR1 is MNHEY and CDR2 is SMNVEV in the germline V gene (reference sequence). There are 16 residues in the CDR3. Here the CDR3 reads CASSTAGFGAYNEQFF. CDR3 in DNA: TGTGCCAGCAGCACAGCTGGGTTCGGAGCCTACAATGAGCAGTTCTTC.

This clonotype was counted ten times or more. This chain connects TRBV27 to TRBJ2-2; D remains unclear. Germline loops: CDR1 MNHEY, CDR2 SMNVEV (reference sequence). Between the trimmed V and J ends, which lost 5 bases and 4 bases, there was a span of 11 bases. The CDR3 sequence is 14 residues long. The DNA of the CDR3 is TGTGCCAGCAGTCCCAGGACCCTCACCGGGGAGCTGTTTTTT. Its protein product is CASSPRTLTGELFF.

Comment on this clonotype: A read error may explain this, as a much larger clone is one base away. This chain links TRBV28 with TRBJ2-7; D unresolved. Germline assignment: CDR1 MDHEN and CDR2 SYDVKM. The CDR3 covers 14 residues. The CDR3 DNA reads as TGTGCCGGCAGTTTATGGGCAGCTAGCTACGAGCAGTACTTC. It encodes CAGSLWAASYEQYF.

Concerning this clonotype itself: A single base separates this from a much larger clone, so it may be a read error. The J gene is TRBJ2-7, the V gene TRBV15, with D tentatively TRBD1 (6 bases). V gave up 5 bases and J gave up 2 bases, with 13 bases separating them. CDR1 is LNHNV, CDR2 YYDKDF, per germline (reference sequence). The CDR3 spans 14 residues. The CDR3 loop is CATSRGGVAYEQYF. CDR3 nucleotide sequence: TGTGCCACCAGCCGTGGGGGCGTAGCCTACGAGCAGTACTTC.

This clonotype has more than one count but fewer than ten. CDR3 sequence: CASSPNRITEAFF. As DNA, the CDR3 is TGTGCCAGCAGCCCAAACAGGATCACTGAAGCTTTCTTT. This rearrangement joins TRBV11-2 to TRBJ1-1, with a possible D match to TRBD1 (5 bases). V was shortened by 5 bases and J by 4 bases, with 11 bases between the two germline ends. The germline V gene encodes CDR1 SGHAT and CDR2 FQNNGV. The CDR3 spans 13 residues.

This clonotype was picked up a small number of times. This chain links TRBV5-4 with TRBJ2-2, with a possible D match to TRBD1 (5 bases). V was trimmed by 6 bases and J by 0 bases, leaving 6 bases between them. Germline CDR1 SGHNT, CDR2 YYREEE (reference sequence). The length of the CDR3 is 13 residues. The CDR3 protein is CASTRANTGELFF. CDR3 nucleotide sequence: TGTGCCAGCACCAGGGCGAACACCGGGGAGCTGTTTTTT. The full variable domain, completed using reference TRBV5-4 and TRBJ2-2, is ETGVTQSPTHLIKTRGQQVTLRCSSQSGHNTVSWYQQALGQGPQFIFQYYREEENGRGNFPPRFSGLQFPNYSSELNVNALELDDSALYLCASTRANTGELFFGEGSRLTVL.

In this sample, this clonotype turned up many times. The rearrangement links TRBV20-1 to TRBJ1-2; D is unclear. V lost 7 bases and J lost 0, with 15 bases in between. Germline V gene data show CDR1 as DFQATT and CDR2 as SNEGSKA (reference sequence). CDR3 length: 14 amino acids. CDR3 nucleotide sequence: TGCAGTGTCTTACGCAGCGTTCCTAACTATGGCTACACCTTC. Translation: CSVLRSVPNYGYTF.

Note on this clonotype: One junction end does not reproduce the germline sequence, and a read error may be involved. This chain uses TRBV20-1 with TRBJ1-4; D call uncertain. The CDR3 consists of 13 residues. The germline V gene encodes CDR1 DFQATT and CDR2 SNEGSKA (reference sequence). This CDR3 reads CTARFQTNEKLFF. The CDR3 region has the DNA TGCACTGCTAGATTTCAGACTAATGAAAAACTGTTTTTT.

This clonotype came up many times. The chain links TRBV28 to TRBJ1-2; maybe TRBD1 (5 bases). CDR1 and CDR2 from the germline V gene are MDHEN and SYDVKM. Between the trimmed V and J ends, which lost 3 bases and 8 bases, there was a span of 13 bases. This CDR3 spans 13 amino acids. The CDR3: CASSFRMTEGYTF. Written as DNA, the CDR3 is TGTGCCAGCAGTTTTAGGATGACAGAAGGCTACACCTTC.

The rearrangement uses TRBV20-1 and TRBJ1-1; 8 bases are shared with TRBD1. CDR3 length: 13 amino acids. From germline, CDR1 is DFQATT and CDR2 SNEGSKA (reference sequence). J was trimmed by 4 bases and V by 5 bases; bases with no gene match: 6. The CDR3 sequence: CSALQTGGTEAFF. The CDR3 nucleotides read TGCAGTGCTCTACAAACAGGGGGCACTGAAGCTTTCTTT.

The J gene is TRBJ2-3, the V gene TRBV11-2, with TRBD2 as a possible D gene (5 bases). CDR1 and CDR2 from the germline V gene are SGHAT and FQNNGV. The CDR3 extends over 15 amino acids. V gave up 3 bases and J gave up 0 bases, with 10 bases separating them. CDR3 protein: CASSFTGSSTDTQYF. The CDR3 DNA follows: TGTGCCAGCAGCTTCACGGGGTCTAGCACAGATACGCAGTATTTT.

The chain's CDR3 is CASSVQGWADTQYF. As DNA, the CDR3 is TGTGCCAGCAGCGTCCAGGGTTGGGCAGATACGCAGTATTTT. The chain joins TRBV11-2 to TRBJ2-3; a possible D gene is TRBD1 (5 bases). The CDR3 totals 14 residues. CDR1 is SGHAT and CDR2 is FQNNGV in the germline V gene. Trimming took 5 bases from V and 4 from J, leaving 13 bases between them.

This clonotype was seen more than once but under ten times. The rearrangement uses TRBV28 and TRBJ2-2; the D gene is possibly TRBD2 (6 bases). The CDR3 spans 14 residues. Germline assignment: CDR1 MDHEN and CDR2 SYDVKM. Trimming removed 3 bases at V and 6 bases at J, with 11 bases between. For the CDR3, the DNA is TGTGCCAGCAGTTTGACTAGTAAGGCCGGGGAGCTGTTTTTT. Amino acids: CASSLTSKAGELFF.

Turning to this clonotype: This is likely an artifact of a read error, given a far larger clone one base away. The V gene is TRBV6-2 or TRBV6-3, the J gene TRBJ2-7; D is uncertain. Germline-derived CDR1 and CDR2 are MNHEY and SVGEGT. The CDR3 is 11 residues long. The CDR3 DNA reads as TGTGCCAGCAGTCAGCGATACGAGCAGTGCTTC. Its protein product is CASSQRYEQCF.

This clonotype was found once. This may come from a read error, since a much larger clone is one base off. This chain links TRBV6-5 with TRBJ2-3; TRBD1 matches 7 bases. V was pared by 6 bases and J by 8 bases, with 14 bases of the junction left unmatched. The CDR3 is 15 residues long. CDR1 and CDR2 (germline): MNHEY, SVGAGI. The CDR3 sequence is CASRDTGERAVTQYF. CDR3 nucleotide sequence: TGTGCCAGCAGGGACACAGGGGAACGGGCAGTTACGCAGTATTTT.

The V call is TRBV28, the J call TRBJ2-7; tentative D call: TRBD2 (6 bases). V was shortened by 10 bases and J by 3 bases, with 25 bases between the two germline ends. The CDR3 length is 16 residues. Germline V gives CDR1 MDHEN, CDR2 SYDVKM. The CDR3 sequence: CANRPKAGRWDYEQYF. CDR3 DNA: TGTGCCAACAGACCAAAGGCAGGGAGGTGGGACTACGAGCAGTACTTC.